This TCR beta chain comes out of a study of blood T cell repertoires in COVID-19. Study summary: Donors in the United States, Italy and Spain gave samples during acute or convalescent COVID-19. Nucleic acid was either cDNA or gDNA, and it came from T cells, B-cell-depleted T cells, or PBMCs.

Methods used by the authors: Estimated nucleated cell counts came from reference gene primer amplification. Here immunoSEQ multiplex PCR was the method, and the copy in TCRdb shows in-frame clones only, minus some. That table is the source of V, J and clone size, and D and trimming were worked out from the DNA. This table holds about 80,000 clones, around 88% found once. The receptor was derived from a woman of 80 years or more with acute or convalescent COVID-19. The specimen sequenced was peripheral blood.

CDR3 protein: CASRSTGDYGYTF. As DNA, the CDR3 is TGTGCCAGCAGATCGACAGGGGACTATGGCTACACCTTC. This chain links TRBV2 with TRBJ1-2; 8 positions match TRBD1. The CDR3 has 13 residues. The ends lost 6 bases at V and 3 bases at J; junction bases unmatched: 3. Germline V gene sequence: CDR1 SNHLY, CDR2 FYNNEI.